Below are 7 T cell receptor beta chains sequenced from a single sample in a study of blood T cell repertoires in COVID-19. Sequencing was performed with immunoSEQ multiplex PCR; in TCRdb, only in-frame clones are kept and a portion is missing. In the table there are a few hundred thousand clones, 90% of which are singletons. The sequenced material came from peripheral blood. The source of these receptors is a woman aged 55-69 years with COVID-19, enrolled during active disease.

The V and J genes are TRBV13 and TRBJ1-1; TRBD1 matches at 9 bases. The germline gives CDR1 PRHDT, CDR2 FYEKMQ (reference sequence). The CDR3 totals 16 residues. Germline trimming cut 5 bases from V and 0 bases from J; bases unmatched to any gene: 7. CDR3 region: CASSPRTGALNTEAFF. As DNA, the CDR3 is TGTGCCAGCAGCCCCCGGACAGGGGCCTTGAACACTGAAGCTTTCTTT.

This chain joins TRBV5-1 and TRBJ1-2; TRBD1 matches at 7 bases. Germline trimming cut 4 bases from V and 9 bases from J; bases unmatched to any gene: 12. This CDR3 region has 14 residues. Germline V gene lookup returns CDR1 SGHRS and CDR2 YFSETQ. CDR3 region: CASSGLELTGSYTF. The CDR3 nucleotides read TGCGCCAGCAGCGGACTGGAGTTGACAGGGAGCTACACCTTC.

The J gene is TRBJ2-2, the V gene TRBV7-3; weak D call: TRBD1 (7 bases). Germline values: CDR1 SGHTA, CDR2 FQGTGA. The CDR3 sequence is 17 residues long. Between the trimmed V and J ends, which lost 3 bases and 6 bases, there was a span of 20 bases. The CDR3 reads CASSFESGGQFAGELFF. CDR3 nucleotides: TGTGCCAGCAGCTTCGAGTCCGGGGGACAGTTCGCCGGGGAGCTGTTTTTT.

CDR3 sequence: CASSPGASGGFSTDTQYF. The CDR3 nucleotides are TGTGCCAGCAGCCCCGGGGCTAGCGGGGGCTTTAGCACAGATACGCAGTATTTT. This chain links TRBV4-2 with TRBJ2-3; 10 positions match TRBD2. Trimming at V came to 4 bases and at J to 0 bases, leaving 10 bases not matched to a gene. The CDR3 is 18 amino acids. The V gene's germline CDR1 is LGHNA and CDR2 YNFKEQ.

This sequence joins TRBV9 and TRBJ1-2; 10 nucleotides match TRBD1. The CDR3 spans 15 residues. The V gene end was trimmed by 2 bases and the J gene end by 6 bases; junction bases not matched to a gene: 7. Germline loops: CDR1 SGDLS, CDR2 YYNGEE. The CDR3 DNA is TGTGCCAGCAGCGTCGACCCGGGGACAGGGGATGGCTACACCTTC. This sequence encodes CASSVDPGTGDGYTF.

The rearrangement uses TRBV12-3 or TRBV12-4 and TRBJ2-5, with D unresolved. The CDR3 totals 12 residues. Trimming took off 5 bases at V and 5 bases at J, with 9 bases between the two ends. CDR3 amino acids: CASSKPEETQYF. DNA of the CDR3: TGTGCCAGCAGTAAGCCGGAGGAGACCCAGTACTTC.

The chain links TRBV29-1 to TRBJ1-1, with D possibly being TRBD1 (5 bases). Trimming shortened V by 4 bases and J by 6 bases, and 12 bases separated the two germline ends. The CDR3 consists of 12 residues. Per germline, CDR1 SQVTM and CDR2 ANQGSEA. The CDR3 nucleotides read TGCAGCGTTGGGCCAACAGGATCTGAAGCTTTCTTT. Translation gives CSVGPTGSEAFF.